Shown below are 15 T cell receptor beta chains from a single sample sequenced in a study of CD8+ T cells in alopecia areata. Cells from pooled cutaneous lymph nodes were sorted by CD4, CD8alpha, NKG2D, NKG2ACE and other markers. RNA extraction was followed by reverse transcription into cDNA, which acted as the sequencing template. Sequenced by immunoSEQ multiplex PCR; TCRdb stores in-frame clones only, minus some. The sample shows about 270,000 clones, none of them appearing just once. The sample consisted of CD4+ T cells sorted from a lymph node. The receptors come from a C3H/HeJ mouse with alopecia areata. Mouse strain MHC haplotype: H2-k.

This clone was found a few times. These gene names are mouse names. The read terminates 4 residues before the CDR3 end, so the remaining end is supplied by the germline J gene. The chain has TRBV19 and TRBJ2-1; 11 nucleotides line up with TRBD2. CDR1 and CDR2 (germline): FNHDT, SITEND (reference sequence). The CDR3 sequence is 14 residues long. J lost 5 bases, V lost 2 bases, and 0 bases had no gene match. This CDR3 reads CASSMGLGDAEQFF. Partial CDR3 DNA: TGTGCCAGCAGTATGGGACTGGGGGATGCT.

In this sample, this clone turned up a few times. The gene names given are mouse names. CDR3 DNA (partial): TGTGCCAGCACACAGGGGTGGAATTCGCCC. Amino acid sequence: CASTQGWNSP. In full, the CDR3 is CASTQGWNSPLYF. This chain joins TRBV13-3 and TRBJ1-6, with 7 nucleotides matching TRBD1. Read sequence stops 3 residues before the CDR3 end, and the germline J gene provides the missing end. TRBJ1-6 is an open reading frame, and its role is uncertain. The CDR3 is 13 residues long. The ends lost 6 bases at V and 7 bases at J; junction bases unmatched: 4. CDR1 is NNHDY and CDR2 is SYVADS in the germline V gene.

This clone was counted a few times. The listed genes are named as in mouse. The read comes to an end 4 residues before the CDR3 does, leaving the germline J gene to fill in the end. This chain joins TRBV19 and TRBJ1-2; the D is unclear. Germline CDR1 is FNHDT and CDR2 is SITEND (reference sequence). V shed 1 base and J shed 4 bases, with 5 bases lying between them. CDR3 length: 12 amino acids. Incomplete CDR3 DNA: TGTGCCAGCAGTATAAAGGGCTCC. Protein sequence: CASSIKGS. The CDR3 reads in full as CASSIKGSDYTF.

A few counts support this clone. Gene names are mouse gene names. The read terminates 4 residues before the CDR3 end, so the remaining end is supplied by the germline J gene. The V call is TRBV19, the J call TRBJ1-1, with D hard to call. The CDR3 length is 14 residues. The germline V and J ends were trimmed by 2 bases and 2 bases, with 10 bases remaining between them. Germline V gene data show CDR1 as FNHDT and CDR2 as SITEND (reference sequence). The DNA read from the CDR3 is TGTGCCAGCAGTATTCAGACACACAACACA. It encodes CASSIQTHNT. The CDR3, in full, reads CASSIQTHNTEVFF.

About this clone: Genes and germline come from the mouse. The DNA ends 4 residues before the CDR3 does, and the rest of the CDR3 is filled in from the germline J gene. This same CDR3 is encoded by further DNA sequences in the sample. The gene calls are TRBV1 and TRBJ2-1; 10 nucleotides line up with TRBD1. Germline CDR1 and CDR2: NSQYPW and LRSPGD (reference sequence). With V trimmed by 0 bases and J by 3 bases, 2 bases remained unmatched. This CDR3 contains 16 residues. The CDR3 sequence: CTCSADGTGAYAEQFF. CDR3 bases read: TGCACCTGCAGTGCAGATGGGACAGGGGCCTATGCT. Full variable domain (remainder filled in from reference TRBV1 and TRBJ2-1): VTLLEQNPRWRLVPRGQAVNLRCILKNSQYPWMSWYQQDLQKQLQWLFTLRSPGDKEVKSLPGADYLATRVTDTELRLQVANMSQGRTLYCTCSADGTGAYAEQFFGPGTRLTVL.

This clone was observed a handful of times. Germline and genes here are mouse. The missing CDR3 end, 4 residues past where the read stops, is filled in from the germline J gene. The genes are TRBV5 and TRBJ1-1; D is possibly TRBD1 (5 bases). The CDR3 extends over 15 amino acids. Trimming took off 4 bases at V and 1 base at J, with 13 bases between the two ends. Germline CDR1 LGHNA, CDR2 YNLKQL (reference sequence). The CDR3 bases that were read are TGTGCCAGCAGCCCCCCCCGGGGGGGAAACACA. Encoded protein: CASSPPRGGNT. The complete CDR3 sequence is CASSPPRGGNTEVFF.

This clone has only a few counts. These gene names are mouse names. The sequenced fragment ends 4 residues before the CDR3 boundary, so the rest is inferred from the germline J gene. The rearrangement links TRBV13-3 to TRBJ1-1; tentatively, D is TRBD1 (5 bases). The CDR3 extends over 12 amino acids. CDR1 is NNHDY and CDR2 is SYVADS in the germline V gene. The CDR3 sequence: CASSGRTSEVFF. The covered CDR3 bases are TGTGCCAGCAGTGGACGGACATCA.

Turning to this clone: Gene labels here are mouse ones. Coverage ceases 4 residues before the CDR3 finishes, and the germline J gene fills in the end. The chain is built from TRBV19 and TRBJ2-2; D is unresolved. CDR1 is FNHDT, CDR2 SITEND, per germline (reference sequence). Trimming took off 5 bases at V and 1 base at J, with 9 bases between the two ends. The CDR3 has 14 residues. The CDR3: CASRTHKNTGQLYF. The covered CDR3 bases are TGTGCCAGCAGGACACATAAAAACACCGGG.

This clone turned up a few times. The gene names here belong to mouse. The read ends 4 residues shy of where the CDR3 ends; the end is completed using the germline J gene. Other DNA sequences in this sample translate to the same CDR3. This chain uses TRBV19 with TRBJ2-7; the match to TRBD2 covers 7 bases. Germline CDR1 is FNHDT and CDR2 is SITEND (reference sequence). The V segment lost 5 bases and the J segment 0 bases; nucleotides outside the gene matches: 5. The CDR3 covers 14 residues. Incomplete CDR3 DNA: TGTGCCAGCAGCCAGACTGGGAGCTCCTAT. Protein product: CASSQTGSSY. The full CDR3 protein is CASSQTGSSYEQYF.

As regards this clone: Gene names follow the mouse nomenclature. The read falls 4 residues short of the CDR3 end, and the missing part is taken from the germline J gene. The chain combines TRBV5 with TRBJ2-5, with 7 bases fitting TRBD2. V shed 0 bases and J 0 bases; nucleotides not matched to a gene: 6. Germline CDR1 is LGHNA and CDR2 is YNLKQL (reference sequence). CDR3 length: 17 residues. This chain's CDR3 is CASSQEGWGINQDTQYF. The covered CDR3 bases are TGTGCCAGCAGCCAAGAAGGCTGGGGGATTAACCAAGAC.

With respect to this clone: Mouse gene names and germline throughout. The CDR3 extends 4 residues past the end of the read, so its final part is completed from the germline J gene. The rearrangement links TRBV13-3 to TRBJ2-1; 8 bases line up with TRBD2. Germline trimming cut 0 bases from V and 5 bases from J; bases unmatched to any gene: 4. Germline CDR1 is NNHDY and CDR2 is SYVADS. This CDR3 region has 15 residues. The CDR3: CASSDEGGRDAEQFF. CDR3 DNA (partial): TGTGCCAGCAGTGATGAGGGGGGGCGAGATGCT.

This clone was seen a handful of times. The genes and germline here are from mouse. The read ends 4 residues before the CDR3 terminus; that terminus is restored from the germline J gene. This rearrangement joins TRBV19 to TRBJ1-2; the match to TRBD1 covers 8 bases. V was pared by 5 bases and J by 4 bases, with 4 bases of the junction left unmatched. Germline V gene sequence: CDR1 FNHDT, CDR2 SITEND (reference sequence). The CDR3 consists of 13 residues. The sequenced part of the CDR3 DNA is TGTGCCAGCAGCCGACAGGGGATCTCC. This gives the protein CASSRQGIS. The entire CDR3 reads CASSRQGISDYTF.

As for this clone: Gene and germline names: mouse. The read comes to an end 4 residues before the CDR3 does, leaving the germline J gene to fill in the end. This chain links TRBV19 with TRBJ2-3; 9 bases align to TRBD1. V lost 5 bases and J lost 2; bases outside the gene matches: 6. This CDR3 contains 15 residues. The germline CDR1 and CDR2 sequences are FNHDT and SITEND (reference sequence). The part of the CDR3 DNA that was read is TGTGCCAGCAGAGCCGGGACAGGGAATGCAGAA. Protein product: CASRAGTGNAE. The CDR3 in full is CASRAGTGNAETLYF.

Notes on this clone: Mouse gene names apply. The read gets to within 3 residues of the CDR3 end, and the germline J gene fills in the rest. V and J are TRBV13-2 and TRBJ1-6, with 7 bases aligning to TRBD1. TRBJ1-6 has ORF status, its function being uncertain. The CDR3 runs to 17 residues. Germline CDR1 reads NNHNN; CDR2 reads SYGAGS (reference sequence). The trim removed 0 bases at V and 3 bases at J, leaving 6 bases unmatched. The covered CDR3 bases are TGTGCCAGCGGTGATGCCGGGCCAGGGGGCTATAATTCGCCC. This codes for CASGDAGPGGYNSP. The whole CDR3 is CASGDAGPGGYNSPLYF.

This clone was counted between two and nine times. The germline and genes are mouse ones. This CDR3 reads CASTPRGDTGQLYF. The sequenced CDR3 bases are TGTGCCAGCACCCCCCGGGGGGACACCGGG. This chain connects TRBV19 to TRBJ2-2, with TRBD2 as a possible D gene (6 bases). The CDR3 end lies 4 residues beyond the end of the read and is filled in from the germline J gene. V lost 6 bases and J lost 3, with 12 bases in between. The CDR3 consists of 14 residues. CDR1 and CDR2 (germline): FNHDT, SITEND (reference sequence).